This T cell receptor beta chain was identified in a study of neoadjuvant anti-PD-1 for oral cavity cancer listed by TCRdb under 2021. Turning to the overall study: Patients mostly received three to four biweekly doses of nivolumab at 3 mg/kg before curative-intent surgical resection. The parent correlative cohort had 12 patients and a response rate of roughly 31%. Patients who did not progress were given a fourth nivolumab dose at about day 43 and had definitive surgical resection on days 50-56. Under RECIST 1.1, a patient counted as a responder if showing complete response, partial response or stable disease, and as a non-responder if showing progression. What the authors observed across the whole study: Higher pretreatment blood Treg/Th17 ratios correlated with both higher pretreatment blood TCRbeta clonality and lower post-treatment tumor TCRbeta clonality. The TCR analyses had only a few patients in each response group, and the authors called for validation in larger cohorts. After neoadjuvant nivolumab, non-responders showed significantly higher T cell clonality (Gini index) in PBMCs than responders did.

This sample's time point label indicates: after neoadjuvant nivolumab, at surgical resection. The patients had newly diagnosed stage II-IVA oral cavity squamous cell carcinoma and had not received any prior systemic or radiation treatment. The cohort was made up of patients with locally advanced, HPV-negative oral cavity squamous cell carcinoma. Peripheral blood mononuclear cells were analyzed directly, without maintenance or expansion in culture. The samples were obtained from a longitudinal correlative study of a single-arm phase II trial testing neoadjuvant nivolumab in oral cavity squamous cell carcinoma. Genomic DNA-based TCRbeta sequencing was performed on subject-matched pre- and post-treatment PBMCs and tumors from three responders and three non-responders. Peripheral blood mononuclear cells were collected once before nivolumab treatment and again after treatment, at the time of surgery. Genomic DNA was isolated from PBMCs using the Maxwell RSC DNA from Cells kit.

With respect to this clone: This clone's antigen is unknown. No base quality information exists; no much larger clone differs at one position.

For deep sequencing, each PBMC sample was run in six replicates, with libraries mostly built from around 500 ng of input genomic DNA. The immunoSEQ hsTCRbeta kit was used to prepare TCRbeta libraries according to the manufacturer's instructions. Sequencing of the completed libraries took place using an Illumina NovaSeq 6000 S4 flow cell after they had been pooled to about 3 nM. As for the authors' bioinformatics: The immunoSEQ Analyzer handled quality control and preprocessing of the raw data. The analysis was restricted to productive rearrangements, with each unique CDR3 amino acid sequence defining a clonotype. Repertoire clonality was estimated as the Gini-Simpson index, computed with the R package tcR. Student's t test was used to compare Gini indices, while Pearson correlation assessed associations with tumor size change. This immuneACCESS table, as held by TCRdb, lists in-frame sequences with V and J called but not all clones. Of the missing ones, under half trace to an unresolved V gene in checked studies; the others have no known cause. V and J calls and clone size come straight from that table; D and trimming were deduced from the DNA. Across this sample there are tens of thousands of clones, with around 84% seen only once. Of the sample, roughly 3.5% is held by the ten largest clones.

The CDR3 runs 15 amino acids, cysteine and phenylalanine included. Kept here is only the CDR3 DNA, which spans 45 bases and is read in frame from base 1. From a lookup of the germline V gene, CDR1 and CDR2 are MNHEY and SVGAGI. The junction shows trimming of 11 bases on V and 7 bases on J, and the gene matches do not reach 9 bases of it. The material was PBMCs, obtained after nivolumab (anti-PD-1) treatment. The V gene is TRBV6-5 and the J gene is TRBJ2-2; 14 bases in between match TRBD2. This sequence originates from a person aged 35-79 years with oral cavity squamous cell carcinoma. For the CDR3, the sequence is CAGGGLAGENGELFF. The nucleotide sequence reads as follows: TGTGCCGGGGGGGGACTAGCGGGAGAAAACGGGGAGCTGTTTTTT.